This T cell receptor beta chain was documented in a study of vaccination and CD4 T cells after COVID-19. Study details: Samples taken post-COVID came a median around 100 days after diagnosis, ranging from 35 to 161. The authors exposed cells to overlapping spike peptides derived from SARS-CoV-2, HCoV-NL63, HCoV-OC43 and HCoV-229E.

Scientists ran DNA taken from cultured CD4+ T cells through the Oncomine TCR Beta short-read assay for sequencing. TCRdb reprocessed the PCR reads via MiXCR and lists one record per CDR3 protein. The table has about 8,000 distinct CDR3 sequences, 40% to 55% seen once; the top ten hold approximately 21%. Regarding this clonotype: Its matching antigen is unknown.

The sample's treatment: roughly ten-day PBMC culture with coronavirus spike peptide pools or control peptides (ViraFEST assay). For ViraFEST, peptide pools expanded antigen-specific T cells, after which the TCRs were sequenced. Germline lookup yields CDR1 MNHEY and CDR2 SVGAGI. The CDR3 runs to 16 residues. The germline V and J ends were trimmed by 2 bases and 0 bases, with 13 bases remaining between them. The sequenced material came from CD4+ T cells from blood, cultured in vitro. V usage is TRBV6-5 and J usage is TRBJ1-2; possibly TRBD1 for D (6 bases). The sequence came from a human donor who had recovered from COVID-19. CDR3 DNA sequence: TGTGCCAGCAGTTACAAGGGTGGACAGTCTAACTATGGCTACACCTTC. Amino acids: CASSYKGGQSNYGYTF.